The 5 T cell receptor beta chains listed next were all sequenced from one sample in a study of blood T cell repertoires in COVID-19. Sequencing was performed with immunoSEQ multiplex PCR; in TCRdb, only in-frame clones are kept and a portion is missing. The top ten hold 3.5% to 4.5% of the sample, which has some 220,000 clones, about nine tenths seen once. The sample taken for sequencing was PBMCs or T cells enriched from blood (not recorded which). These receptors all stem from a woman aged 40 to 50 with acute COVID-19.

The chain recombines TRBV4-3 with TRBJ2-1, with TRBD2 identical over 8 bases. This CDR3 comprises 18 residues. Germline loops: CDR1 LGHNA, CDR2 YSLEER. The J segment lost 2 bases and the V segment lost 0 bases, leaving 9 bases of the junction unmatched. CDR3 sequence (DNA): TGCGCCAGCAGCCAAGAGCCAGTCCCGGGGGGGACCTACAATGAGCAGTTCTTC. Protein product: CASSQEPVPGGTYNEQFF.

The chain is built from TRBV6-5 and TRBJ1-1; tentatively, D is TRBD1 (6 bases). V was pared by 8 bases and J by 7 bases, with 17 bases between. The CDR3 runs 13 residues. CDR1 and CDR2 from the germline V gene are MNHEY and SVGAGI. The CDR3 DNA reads TGTGCCAGCCGCTACAGGGATTTCTTTGAAGCTTTCTTT. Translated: CASRYRDFFEAFF.

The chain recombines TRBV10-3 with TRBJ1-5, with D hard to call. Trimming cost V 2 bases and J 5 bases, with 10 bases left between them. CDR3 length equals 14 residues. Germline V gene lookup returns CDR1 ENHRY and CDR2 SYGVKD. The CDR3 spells CAISETEKYQPQHF. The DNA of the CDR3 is TGTGCCATCAGTGAGACGGAGAAATATCAGCCCCAGCATTTT.

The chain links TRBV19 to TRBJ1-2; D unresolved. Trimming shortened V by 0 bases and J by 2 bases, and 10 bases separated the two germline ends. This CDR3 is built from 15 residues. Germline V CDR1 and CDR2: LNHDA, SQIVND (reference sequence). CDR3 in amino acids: CASSIDLTLNYGYTF. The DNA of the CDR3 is TGTGCCAGTAGTATAGATCTAACTCTGAACTATGGCTACACCTTC.

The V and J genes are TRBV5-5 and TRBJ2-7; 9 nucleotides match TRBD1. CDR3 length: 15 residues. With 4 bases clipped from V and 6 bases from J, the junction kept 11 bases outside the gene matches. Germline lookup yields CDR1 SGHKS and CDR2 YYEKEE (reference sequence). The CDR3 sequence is CASSRVSGTGSEQYV. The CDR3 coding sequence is TGTGCCAGCAGCCGCGTTTCCGGGACAGGGAGCGAGCAGTACGTC.